This T cell receptor (beta chain) was documented in a study of early T cells in non-severe SARS-CoV-2 infection (dated by TCRdb to about 2021). Context from the whole study: TCR sequencing used bulk RNA from unsorted whole blood, so alpha and beta chains could not be paired.

What the research found in general, with its limitations: VDJdb matching was skewed toward anti-spike CD8 responses, so virus-specific expansions were likely underestimated and private and CD4 specificities were missed.

This clonotype occurred many times. What this receptor recognizes is not known. Base qualities are not recorded, but no much larger clone differs from it by a single base. Library prep was done by 5' RACE. Instrument on record: NextSeq 500. To correct for sequencing error and PCR bias, the TCR library protocol tagged individual cDNA molecules with unique molecular identifiers. Both TCR alpha and beta chains were sequenced, and tight co-correlation was observed between alpha and beta sequence abundances in each sample. Under the source paper's analysis protocol: Decombinator V4 was used to annotate the V gene, J gene and CDR3 of the TCR sequences. TCRs were defined as expanded if a significant change between any two time points was detected under a Poisson model with p below 0.0001. TCR abundances were normalised to the total number of TCRs sequenced per sample and expressed as counts per million. MAIT TCRs were defined by TRAV1-2 paired with TRAJ12, TRAJ20 or TRAJ33, and iNKT TCRs by TRAV10 paired with TRAJ18. VDJdb, accessed 1 November 2021, was searched for CMV, EBV and SARS-CoV-2 annotated TCRs, with TCRs annotated for multiple antigens excluded. In-frame beta chains were kept once TCRdb had trimmed the public reads at Q25 with fastp and called clones with MiXCR. Each CDR3 protein appears once, grouped with its most common genes and DNA. The V and J calls come from TCRdb's annotation, not from the publication. The sample data list tens of thousands of distinct CDR3 sequences, and 15% of these were observed just once. The ten biggest clones cover roughly 12% of the sample.

The CDR3 runs 13 residues from the cysteine to the phenylalanine. The read is trimmed to its CDR3 DNA, 39 bases read in frame from base 1. From a lookup of the germline V gene, CDR1 and CDR2 are SGHTA and FQGNSA. V and J lose 1 base and 3 bases, and a span of 6 bases separates them. This was a case-control study nested in a cohort of healthcare workers in London, UK, who had nasopharyngeal swab PCR tests and blood samples taken every week. Between 23 and 31 March 2020, the week of the UK lockdown, healthcare workers were enrolled and then followed up weekly for as long as 16 weeks. The material sequenced was whole blood. The clonotype originates from an adult who was a healthcare worker with PCR-confirmed SARS-CoV-2 infection or an uninfected control (not recorded which). Recombination linked TRBV7-2 to TRBJ1-2, with the identity of the D gene unclear. The DNA is as follows: TGTGCCAGCAGCTTAGACAGCTACTATGGCTACACCTTC. Its product reads: CASSLDSYYGYTF.